The source of this TCR beta chain is a study of T cell clonotyping in hematopoietic cell transplantation. Study-wide background: Recipient samples before transplant were obtained post-cytoreduction. Overall study findings and caveats: Few recipient clonotypes overlapped donors; over 95% were de novo at given depth.

Worth noting for this clone: As yet, its antigen is unknown.

Assay used: immunoSEQ multiplex PCR; TCRdb lists only in-frame clones, some missing. The sample has tens of thousands of clones, over 75% seen once. Germline lookup yields CDR1 MRHNA and CDR2 SNTAGT. V lost 0 bases to trimming and J lost 3 bases; unmatched junction nucleotides: 8. The CDR3 is made up of 16 amino acids. Time point given: recipient sample about 28 days before transplant, after cytoreduction. The specimen comprised peripheral blood mononuclear cells, sampled before stem cell transplant. V is TRBV6-4 and J is TRBJ2-7, with 7 nucleotides matching TRBD2. This sequence was found in a man aged 55-75 years with biphenotypic leukemia. Some clones in this sample may be carry-over from other donors' samples. The CDR3 here is CASSDSRGGQSYEQYF. The CDR3 DNA follows: TGTGCCAGCAGTGACTCTAGGGGAGGGCAAAGCTACGAGCAGTACTTC.